These T cell receptor beta chains were read from a single sample in a study of blood T cell repertoires in COVID-19. TCRdb's table, derived via immunoSEQ multiplex PCR, lists solely in-frame clones and lacks some. This table has about 84,000 clones, 75% to 85% appearing once. The specimen was peripheral blood. These receptors all stem from a woman older than 75 with acute or convalescent COVID-19. Each CDR3 is given with its conserved first and last residue. D genes are given only for firm matches. A clone size is listed for some rows: how often the clone was seen (once, few, many), or a class if it is expanded.

len,v_gene,j_gene,abundance,d_gene,CDR3aa,CDR3nt
15,TRBV18,TRBJ1-2,.,TRBD1,CASSPRTGALDGYTF,TGTGCCAGCTCACCACGGACAGGGGCCCTCGATGGCTACACCTTC
17,TRBV4-2,TRBJ2-1,.,TRBD2,CASSQNGNGRALNEQFF,TGTGCCAGCAGCCAAAACGGGAACGGGAGGGCCCTCAATGAGCAGTTCTTC
16,TRBV5-4,TRBJ2-1,.,TRBD2,CASSKAGTSAYNEQFF,TGTGCCAGCAGCAAAGCCGGGACTAGCGCCTACAATGAGCAGTTCTTC
15,TRBV7-9,TRBJ1-4,.,.,CASSGHRDNREKLFF,TGTGCCAGCAGCGGACACCGGGACAACCGTGAAAAACTGTTTTTT
15,TRBV18,TRBJ1-4,.,.,CASSETGTIGEKLFF,TGTGCCAGCTCAGAAACCGGGACAATCGGTGAAAAACTGTTTTTT
14,TRBV19,TRBJ2-3,.,.,CASSSRTSTDTQYF,TGTGCCAGTAGTTCAAGGACTAGCACAGATACGCAGTATTTT
13,TRBV7-3,TRBJ2-1,.,.,CASSLQADNEQFF,TGTGCCAGCAGCTTACAAGCGGACAATGAGCAGTTCTTC
15,TRBV2,TRBJ1-4,few,.,CASRQRQNLGEKLFF,TGTGCCAGCAGGCAGAGACAGAATTTGGGCGAAAAACTGTTTTTT
14,TRBV5-1,TRBJ2-5,.,.,CASSLDGNQETQYF,TGCGCCAGCAGCTTGGATGGCAACCAAGAGACCCAGTACTTC
14,TRBV19,TRBJ2-2,.,.,CASSLQGYTGELFF,TGTGCCAGTAGTTTGCAGGGATACACCGGGGAGCTGTTTTTT
15,TRBV5-4,TRBJ2-5,.,.,CASSIENRGGETQYF,TGTGCCAGCAGCATTGAGAACAGGGGGGGGGAGACCCAGTACTTC
14,TRBV18,TRBJ1-5,few,.,CASSPPYSNQPQHF,TGTGCCAGCTCACCACCTTATAGCAATCAGCCCCAGCATTTT
15,TRBV10-3,TRBJ2-2,.,TRBD1,CAISTGQGAIGELFF,TGTGCCATCAGTACGGGACAGGGGGCTATCGGGGAGCTGTTTTTT
11,TRBV2,TRBJ2-7,.,.,CASSEGAQQYF,TGTGCCAGCAGTGAAGGTGCGCAGCAGTACTTC
15,TRBV28,TRBJ2-1,once,TRBD2,CASSSLAGVANEQFF,TGTGCCAGCAGTTCTCTAGCGGGAGTCGCGAATGAGCAGTTCTTC
16,TRBV9,TRBJ2-2,.,TRBD2,CASSSQSSGYIGELFF,TGTGCCAGCAGCTCACAGTCTAGCGGGTATATCGGGGAGCTGTTTTTT
13,TRBV6-5,TRBJ2-7,.,TRBD1,CASSYRGLYEQYF,TGTGCCAGCAGTTACAGGGGGCTCTACGAGCAGTACTTC
16,TRBV5-5,TRBJ2-5,.,TRBD1,CASSPMRDRDGKTQYF,TGTGCCAGCAGCCCCATGAGGGACAGGGATGGAAAGACCCAGTACTTC
12,TRBV27,TRBJ2-1,.,TRBD2,CASKREGLEQFF,TGTGCCAGCAAGCGGGAGGGCCTTGAGCAGTTCTTC
13,TRBV18,TRBJ1-5,.,.,CASSPYRDQPQHF,TGTGCCAGCTCACCTTACAGGGATCAGCCCCAGCATTTT
13,TRBV29-1,TRBJ2-1,.,.,CSVATGMGDEQFF,TGCAGCGTTGCAACAGGGATGGGCGATGAGCAGTTCTTC
15,TRBV7-9,TRBJ2-7,.,TRBD1,CASSPWDRSSGEQYF,TGTGCCAGCAGCCCCTGGGACAGATCGTCTGGAGAGCAGTACTTC
14,TRBV7-2,TRBJ2-5,.,.,CASSLGGGKETQYF,TGTGCCAGCAGCTTAGGCGGCGGGAAGGAGACCCAGTACTTC
15,TRBV7-6,TRBJ2-2,.,TRBD2,CASSFWTSGRGELFF,TGTGCCAGCAGCTTTTGGACTAGCGGGAGGGGGGAGCTGTTTTTT
16,TRBV11-2,TRBJ2-7,.,TRBD2,CASSPGTSGAHYEQYF,TGTGCCAGCAGCCCCGGGACTAGCGGGGCCCATTACGAGCAGTACTTC
13,TRBV10-1,TRBJ2-1,.,.,CASSEGGNNEQFF,TGCGCCAGCAGTGAAGGGGGAAACAATGAGCAGTTCTTC
17,TRBV5-8,TRBJ2-1,.,TRBD1,CASSPVGTEVTANEQFF,TGTGCCAGCAGCCCGGTCGGGACAGAGGTCACGGCTAATGAGCAGTTCTTC
14,TRBV19,TRBJ1-6,.,.,CASTLGAGNSPLHF,TGTGCCAGTACCCTTGGGGCCGGGAATTCACCCCTCCACTTT
14,TRBV7-2,TRBJ1-2,.,.,CASSFGQPHGGYTF,TGTGCCAGCAGCTTTGGACAGCCCCACGGTGGCTACACCTTC
16,TRBV18,TRBJ1-5,.,.,CASSPQPGTTNQPQHF,TGTGCCAGCTCACCACAGCCCGGGACAACCAATCAGCCCCAGCATTTT
13,TRBV3-1/TRBV3-2,TRBJ2-2,.,.,CASSQRGTGELFF,TGTGCCAGCAGCCAACGAGGGACCGGGGAGCTGTTTTTT
15,TRBV4-1,TRBJ1-2,.,TRBD1,CASSKDGQGDYGYTF,TGCGCCAGCAGCAAAGACGGACAGGGCGACTATGGCTACACCTTC
13,TRBV7-9,TRBJ1-5,few,TRBD1,CASSTTGDQPQHF,TGTGCCAGCAGCACGACAGGGGATCAGCCCCAGCATTTT
11,TRBV7-9,TRBJ2-3,.,.,CASSPADTQYF,TGTGCCAGCAGCCCGGCAGATACGCAGTATTTT
15,TRBV30,TRBJ1-2,once,.,CAWSAIADSPYGYTF,TGTGCCTGGAGTGCAATAGCAGACAGTCCCTATGGCTACACCTTC
14,TRBV6-6,TRBJ1-5,once,.,CASTSGQGNQPQHF,TGTGCCAGCACCAGCGGTCAGGGGAATCAGCCCCAGCATTTT
18,TRBV15,TRBJ2-1,.,TRBD2,CATSRAGASGSGTLEQFF,TGTGCCACCAGCAGAGCTGGGGCTAGCGGGAGCGGGACGCTTGAGCAGTTCTTC
13,TRBV28,TRBJ1-1,.,TRBD1,CASSRPGGTEAFF,TGTGCCAGCAGTCGCCCAGGGGGAACTGAAGCTTTCTTT
16,TRBV7-8,TRBJ2-1,.,TRBD2,CASSSLAGGAYNEQFF,TGTGCCAGCAGCTCCTTAGCGGGAGGGGCCTACAATGAGCAGTTCTTC
15,TRBV28,TRBJ1-1,.,TRBD1,CASSLSWTGGTEAFF,TGTGCCAGCAGTTTATCCTGGACAGGGGGCACTGAAGCTTTCTTT
15,TRBV3-1/TRBV3-2,TRBJ2-7,.,.,CASSQEVGVEGEQYF,TGTGCCAGCAGCCAAGAGGTTGGGGTTGAGGGCGAGCAGTACTTC
16,TRBV19,TRBJ1-1,.,.,CASSIDRRAVFPEAFF,TGTGCCAGTAGTATAGATCGGCGGGCCGTGTTCCCTGAAGCTTTCTTT
14,TRBV6-6,TRBJ2-7,.,.,CASSYGANSYEQYF,TGTGCCAGCAGTTACGGGGCGAACTCCTACGAGCAGTACTTC
16,TRBV10-3,TRBJ2-1,.,TRBD1,CAISVTGGNTYNEQFF,TGTGCCATCAGTGTTACAGGGGGCAACACCTACAATGAGCAGTTCTTC
15,TRBV18,TRBJ2-3,.,TRBD1,CASSPPGQGADTQYF,TGTGCCAGCTCACCACCCGGACAGGGGGCCGATACGCAGTATTTT
14,TRBV6-5,TRBJ2-7,.,.,CASSQGSGTYEQYF,TGTGCCAGCAGCCAGGGATCGGGCACCTACGAGCAGTACTTC
18,TRBV12-5,TRBJ2-2,.,TRBD1,CASGLVRGDRDYTGELFF,TGTGCTAGTGGTTTGGTACGAGGGGACAGGGACTACACCGGGGAGCTGTTTTTT
14,TRBV6-1,TRBJ1-2,.,.,CASSERGGNYGYTF,TGTGCCAGCAGTGAAAGGGGTGGCAACTATGGCTACACCTTC
14,TRBV29-1,TRBJ1-6,.,.,CNRQSSSYNSPLHF,TGCAACAGACAGTCGAGCTCCTATAATTCACCCCTCCACTTT
14,TRBV2,TRBJ1-2,.,TRBD1,CASSEFTGGDGYTF,TGTGCCAGCAGTGAGTTCACAGGGGGCGATGGCTACACCTTC
16,TRBV28,TRBJ1-3,.,.,CASSSAGAESGNTIYF,TGTGCCAGCAGTTCTGCGGGGGCCGAATCTGGAAACACCATATATTTT
20,TRBV9,TRBJ2-2,.,.,CASSTRTGMEGQMNTGELFF,TGTGCCAGCAGCACGAGGACGGGGATGGAGGGGCAAATGAACACCGGGGAGCTGTTTTTT
11,TRBV6-5,TRBJ2-1,.,.,CASSTGNEQFF,TGTGCCAGCAGTACCGGGAATGAGCAGTTCTTC
15,TRBV19,TRBJ1-6,.,TRBD1,CASAQTGGGNSPLHF,TGTGCCAGCGCCCAGACAGGGGGGGGGAATTCACCCCTCCACTTT
14,TRBV18,TRBJ2-7,.,.,CASSRAGESYEQYF,TGTGCCAGCTCACGGGCGGGCGAATCCTACGAGCAGTACTTC
15,TRBV18,TRBJ2-3,.,.,CASSPGSLSTDTQYF,TGTGCCAGCTCACCAGGCTCGCTGAGCACAGATACGCAGTATTTT
13,TRBV10-3,TRBJ2-7,.,TRBD2,CAISDTGGYEQYF,TGTGCCATCAGTGACACGGGGGGCTACGAGCAGTACTTC